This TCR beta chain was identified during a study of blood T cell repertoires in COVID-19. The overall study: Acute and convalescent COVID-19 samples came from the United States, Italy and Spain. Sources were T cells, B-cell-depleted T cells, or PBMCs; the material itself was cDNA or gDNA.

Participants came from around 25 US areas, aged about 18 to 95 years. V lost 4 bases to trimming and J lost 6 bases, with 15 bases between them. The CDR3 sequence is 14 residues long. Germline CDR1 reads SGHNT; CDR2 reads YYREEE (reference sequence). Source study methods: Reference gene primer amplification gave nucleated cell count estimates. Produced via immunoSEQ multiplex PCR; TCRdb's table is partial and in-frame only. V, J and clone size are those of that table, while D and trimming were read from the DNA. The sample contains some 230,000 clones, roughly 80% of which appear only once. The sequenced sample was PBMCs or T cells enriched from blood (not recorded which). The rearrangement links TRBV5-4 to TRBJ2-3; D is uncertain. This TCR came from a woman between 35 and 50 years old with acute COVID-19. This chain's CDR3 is CASSLQRRSDTQYF. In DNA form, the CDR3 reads TGTGCCAGCAGCCTGCAGCGCAGATCGGATACGCAGTATTTT.